This record looks at one T cell receptor (beta chain) sequence and its context. The source of the sample is a study of blood T cell repertoires in COVID-19. The V segment lost 3 bases and the J segment 1 base; nucleotides outside the gene matches: 5. CDR3 length: 16 amino acids. CDR1 and CDR2 from the germline V gene are SGHRS and YFSETQ. Data came from immunoSEQ multiplex PCR; TCRdb stores just in-frame clones and leaves some out. The data show about 200,000 clones, about 88% seen once. Sequencing input: peripheral blood. The source of this sequence is a man aged 55 to 70 with acute or convalescent COVID-19. The chain joins TRBV5-1 to TRBJ1-4; 8 nucleotides line up with TRBD1. As DNA, the CDR3 is TGCGCCAGCAGCTACGACAGGGGTGGAACTAATGAAAAACTGTTTTTT. Amino acids: CASSYDRGGTNEKLFF. Filled out from reference TRBV5-1 and TRBJ1-4, the complete variable domain reads KAGVTQTPRYLIKTRGQQVTLSCSPISGHRSVSWYQQTPGQGLQFLFEYFSETQRNKGNFPGRFSGRQFSNSRSEMNVSTLELGDSALYLCASSYDRGGTNEKLFFGSGTQLSVL.